This is a list of T cell receptor beta chains from one sample in a study of blood T cells in healthy people across ages. TCRdb re-called the 5' RACE reads through MiXCR, storing one row per CDR3 protein. There are around 1,500,000 distinct CDR3 sequences in the sample; about 43% occur only once, and 7% to 9.5% lies in the top ten. Specimen: blood. Source of these receptors: a woman between 18 and 29 years old in good health. Each CDR3 is given with its conserved first and last residue.

TRBV3-1,TRBJ1-4,CASSQDLGGEKLFF
TRBV10-3,TRBJ1-4,CAISELNNEKLFF
TRBV27,TRBJ2-6,CASTPLSLSGANVLTF
TRBV3-1,TRBJ2-3,CASSQLGGSADTQYF
TRBV28,TRBJ2-3,CASSLERDRLGDTQYF
TRBV11-2,TRBJ1-1,CASSLGTPLTEAFF
TRBV2,TRBJ1-6,CASSELRGTGVGSPLHF
TRBV29-1,TRBJ1-1,CSVASGSEAFF
TRBV4-3,NA,CASSLGDRSNIQYF
TRBV27,TRBJ1-1,CASNFPPGQGVNTEAFF